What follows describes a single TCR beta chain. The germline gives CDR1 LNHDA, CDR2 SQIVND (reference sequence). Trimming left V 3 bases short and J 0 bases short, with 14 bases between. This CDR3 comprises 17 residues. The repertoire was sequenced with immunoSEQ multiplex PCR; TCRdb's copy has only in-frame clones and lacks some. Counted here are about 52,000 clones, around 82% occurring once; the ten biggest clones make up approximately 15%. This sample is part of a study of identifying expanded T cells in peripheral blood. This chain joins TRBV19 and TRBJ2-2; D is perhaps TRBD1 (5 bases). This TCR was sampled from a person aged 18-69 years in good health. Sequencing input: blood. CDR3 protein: CASSIPRVTANTGELFF. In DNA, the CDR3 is TGTGCCAGTAGTATTCCCCGTGTGACAGCGAACACCGGGGAGCTGTTTTTT.